This TCR beta chain appears in the sequencing data of a study of T-cell reconstitution after alpha-beta-depleted transplantation in children. CDR1 and CDR2 (germline): DFQATT, SNEGSKA (reference sequence). The CDR3 spans 14 residues. After removal of 2 bases from V and 3 bases from J, the junction contained 3 bases not matched to a gene. Researchers prepared the TCRbeta library using unique molecular identifiers, the study reports. Via MiXCR, TCRdb re-called the PCR reads, giving one row per CDR3 protein. Of some 640,000 distinct CDR3 sequences in the sample, roughly 17% were seen once. The chain recombines TRBV20-1 with TRBJ2-3; TRBD2 agrees at 9 bases. This receptor was obtained from a human donor who donated a stem cell graft to a child with acute myeloid leukemia. This material consisted of PBMCs from the stem cell graft donor, taken from the stem cell graft. DNA for the CDR3: TGCAGTGCTAGATCCAGCGGGAGGACAGATACGCAGTATTTT. This codes for CSARSSGRTDTQYF.